This section outlines one T cell receptor (beta chain) sequence together with its context. Its specificity is not known. The entry originates in a study of cytomegalovirus exposure and HLA in healthy donors. Study results and limitations: Presence/absence analysis assumed near-uniform sequencing depth across donors. Later analysis identified a missense DCLRE1C variant that was linked to TCR beta V- and J-gene trimming.

Germline V gives CDR1 SGHTA, CDR2 FQGTGA. The V segment lost 5 bases and the J segment 5 bases; nucleotides outside the gene matches: 8. This CDR3 has 14 amino acids. The PCR was carried out with 60 Vbeta primers and 13 Jbeta primers. Libraries were prepared by immunoSEQ multiplex PCR; TCRdb keeps only in-frame clonotypes and omits some of them. This sample has about 120,000 clones; around 79% occur once, and the top ten carry 4.1%. The chain links TRBV7-3 to TRBJ1-2, with TRBD1 matching 7 bases. The receptor's source is a woman aged 35 to 49 in good health and CMV-seronegative. Sequenced material: PBMCs. The CDR3 loop reads CASSPQGTEYGYTF. The CDR3 nucleotides are TGTGCCAGCAGCCCACAGGGGACAGAATATGGCTACACCTTC.